Each of the 16 T cell receptor beta chains below was sequenced from the same sample in a study of T cell repertoires in cytomegalovirus infection. No antigens are known for them. TCRdb passed the reads through MiXCR, listing each CDR3 protein once. The sample yields some 500,000 distinct CDR3 sequences, under 45% seen once. Sequences were derived from cultured PBMCs, sampled from culture after CMV antigen stimulation. All receptors come from a human donor in good health (CMV status not recorded). Some clones in this sample may be carry-over from other donors' samples.

V gene TRBV12-3 or TRBV12-4 combines with J gene TRBJ1-1; 9 bases line up with TRBD1. J lost 7 bases, V lost 2 bases, and 5 bases had no gene match. There are 14 residues in the CDR3. The CDR3 coding sequence is TGTGCCAGCAGTTTACGGGACAGGGTGGGTGAAGCTTTCTTT. Translated: CASSLRDRVGEAFF.

The chain links TRBV12-3 or TRBV12-4 to TRBJ2-6, with a weak D call TRBD1 (6 bases). Trimming removed 5 bases at V and 0 bases at J, with 14 bases between. This CDR3 is 17 amino acids long. CDR3 loop: CASSGGQTDSGANVLTF. The CDR3, as DNA: TGTGCCAGCAGTGGCGGACAGACAGACTCTGGGGCCAACGTCCTGACTTTC.

As for this clonotype: An end of the junction does not agree with germline; a read error may underlie this. CDR3: CASSRQGQGTQYF. In DNA, the CDR3 is TGTGCCAGCAGTCGACAGGGTCAAGGGACCCAGTACTTC. The chain carries TRBV2 and TRBJ2-5; 7 bases map to TRBD1. The CDR3 is made up of 13 amino acids. CDR1 and CDR2 from the germline V gene are SNHLY and FYNNEI.

This chain joins TRBV7-9 and TRBJ2-6, with D hard to call. The germline CDR1 and CDR2 sequences are SEHNR and FQNEAQ (reference sequence). Trimming cost V 3 bases and J 0 bases, with 6 bases left between them. The CDR3 runs 15 residues. The CDR3 loop reads CASSFSNSGANVLTF. CDR3 bases: TGTGCCAGCAGCTTCTCCAACTCTGGGGCCAACGTCCTGACTTTC.

CDR3 bases: TGTGCCAGCAGCTTAGAGGGACAGAAAAACAATGAGCAGTTCTTC. Amino acid sequence: CASSLEGQKNNEQFF. The J gene is TRBJ2-1, the V gene TRBV7-2; 7 bases map to TRBD1. The germline CDR1 and CDR2 sequences are SGHTA and FQGNSA. V lost 1 base to trimming and J lost 5 bases; unmatched junction nucleotides: 5. The CDR3 covers 15 residues. The full variable domain, rest sourced from reference TRBV7-2 and TRBJ2-1, is GAGVSQSPSNKVTEKGKDVELRCDPISGHTALYWYRQSLGQGLEFLIYFQGNSAPDKSGLPSDRFSAERTGGSVSTLTIQRTQQEDSAVYLCASSLEGQKNNEQFFGPGTRLTVL.

The rearrangement joins TRBV11-3 to TRBJ2-5; the match to TRBD1 covers 8 bases. The CDR3 covers 15 residues. V shed 5 bases, J shed 5 bases, and the junction held 10 bases outside the gene matches. CDR1 is SGHNT, CDR2 YENEEA, per germline. CDR3 in amino acids: CASSKGQGLRETQYF. DNA of the CDR3: TGTGCCAGCAGCAAAGGACAGGGTCTAAGGGAGACCCAGTACTTC.

This clonotype was observed a handful of times. The chain joins TRBV6-2 or TRBV6-3 to TRBJ2-1, with 7 bases identical to TRBD2. Germline trimming cut 1 base from V and 3 bases from J; bases unmatched to any gene: 6. This CDR3 region has 16 residues. Looked up from germline, CDR1 is MNHEY and CDR2 is SVGEGT. The CDR3 nucleotides read TGTGCCAGCAGTTACTTTGGCCTAGCGGACTACAATGAGCAGTTCTTC. It yields the protein CASSYFGLADYNEQFF.

This clonotype was observed a few times. The CDR3 sequence: CASSFQRRTNTEAFF. The CDR3 DNA follows: TGTGCCAGCAGCTTCCAGCGACGGACGAACACTGAAGCTTTCTTT. The V call is TRBV7-8, the J call TRBJ1-1, with D unclear. V lost 3 bases to trimming and J lost 1 base, with 12 bases between them. Looked up from germline, CDR1 is SGHVS and CDR2 is FQNEAQ. CDR3 length: 15 amino acids.

V is TRBV2 and J is TRBJ1-2; possible D gene TRBD1, 5 bases. Germline values: CDR1 SNHLY, CDR2 FYNNEI. Trimming cost V 3 bases and J 8 bases, with 19 bases left between them. The length of the CDR3 is 15 residues. This chain's CDR3 is CASSDVTPGALGYTF. CDR3 DNA: TGTGCCAGCAGTGATGTGACACCCGGGGCCTTGGGCTACACCTTC.

In this sample, this clonotype turned up many times. The chain employs TRBV7-2 and TRBJ2-3; no clear D. The CDR3 consists of 14 residues. CDR1 and CDR2 from the germline V gene are SGHTA and FQGNSA. Trimming removed 5 bases at V and 0 bases at J, with 9 bases between. The CDR3 DNA follows: TGTGCCAGCAGCCCTCTCGCGAGCACAGATACGCAGTATTTT. Protein sequence: CASSPLASTDTQYF.

This clonotype was detected only a few times. V gene TRBV6-1 combines with J gene TRBJ1-5; no definite D call. Germline V gene data show CDR1 as MNHNS and CDR2 as SASEGT. The CDR3 spans 14 residues. V lost 5 bases, J lost 9 bases, and 17 bases lay in between. The CDR3 loop reads CASSLGSSPRPQHF. In nucleotides, the CDR3 is TGTGCCAGCAGTCTGGGGTCCAGCCCTAGGCCCCAGCATTTT.

This clonotype occurred a few times. The chain couples TRBV12-3 or TRBV12-4 to TRBJ2-6; weak D call: TRBD2 (5 bases). The CDR3 runs 15 residues. Trimming removed 6 bases at V and 4 bases at J, with 13 bases between. CDR3 sequence: CASSPRGFGANVLTF. The CDR3 region has the DNA TGTGCCAGCAGCCCTAGAGGGTTCGGGGCCAACGTCCTGACTTTC.

The chain uses TRBV29-1 and TRBJ2-3, with TRBD1 identical over 8 bases. J gave up 5 bases and V 6 bases, and 10 bases lay outside the gene matches. Germline-derived CDR1 and CDR2 are SQVTM and ANQGSEA. The CDR3 is 14 amino acids. The CDR3 reads CSVRTGPRIDTQYF. The CDR3 coding sequence is TGCAGCGTCCGGACAGGGCCGAGGATAGATACGCAGTATTTT.

The V and J genes are TRBV7-2 and TRBJ1-5; 7 nucleotides line up with TRBD1. Germline V gene sequence: CDR1 SGHTA, CDR2 FQGNSA. Trimming removed 5 bases from V and 4 bases from J; junction bases left unmatched: 5. This CDR3 is 14 amino acids long. The chain's CDR3 is CASSPGGRNQPQHF. CDR3 in DNA: TGTGCCAGCAGCCCAGGGGGGAGGAATCAGCCCCAGCATTTT.

This clonotype was observed a handful of times. The chain links TRBV2 to TRBJ2-1; 7 bases are shared with TRBD2. The CDR3 runs 16 residues. The V segment lost 6 bases and the J segment 3 bases; nucleotides outside the gene matches: 11. The germline V gene encodes CDR1 SNHLY and CDR2 FYNNEI. The CDR3 loop is CASRRIAGPNYNEQFF. The CDR3 nucleotides are TGTGCCAGCAGACGCATAGCGGGTCCAAACTACAATGAGCAGTTCTTC. The full variable domain, with the rest looked up from reference TRBV2 and TRBJ2-1, is EPEVTQTPSHQVTQMGQEVILRCVPISNHLYFYWYRQILGQKVEFLVSFYNNEISEKSEIFDDQFSVERPDGSNFTLKIRSTKLEDSAMYFCASRRIAGPNYNEQFFGPGTRLTVL.

This clonotype was recorded many times. This may stem from a read error, because a much larger clone lies one nucleotide away. CDR3 sequence reads: CASSPGDNQPQHF. As DNA, the CDR3 is TGTGCCAGCAGCCCGGGGGACAATCAGCCCCAGCATTTT. This chain connects TRBV7-2 to TRBJ1-5, with D perhaps TRBD1 (5 bases). The CDR3 spans 13 residues. Per germline, CDR1 SGHTA and CDR2 FQGNSA. The V gene lost 5 bases and the J gene lost 3 bases, with 8 bases spanning the gap.